This TCR beta chain was captured in a study of OX40 agonist ivuxolimab in advanced cancers. Study summary: Cohort: more than 75% men, mean age around 60, aged roughly 20 to 79.

The CDR3 extends over 16 amino acids. Germline lookup yields CDR1 LGHNA and CDR2 YSLEER. V gave up 0 bases and J gave up 7 bases, with 16 bases separating them. Measured with immunoSEQ multiplex PCR; TCRdb has only the in-frame clones, and not every one. The repertoire holds fewer than 80,000 clones, with 80% to 90% as singletons. General study points: CD8+ T cells showed, on average, more clonal expansion than CD4+ cells. Normalized T-cell clonal expansion was also low in some nonresponders.

This clone was detected a few times. Antigen specificity is unknown. The sample here was CD4+ or CD8+ T cells sorted from blood, taken in a trial of the OX40 agonist ivuxolimab. V and J are TRBV4-3 and TRBJ1-5, with D hard to call. The source is an adult with an advanced solid tumor such as melanoma, head and neck, liver or kidney cancer. DNA of the CDR3: TGCGCCAGCAGCCAAGATTACGGGGTCGCGGTCCAGCCCCAGCATTTT. Amino acids: CASSQDYGVAVQPQHF.